The 30 T cell receptor beta chains presented below share a single source sample, sequenced in a study of cytomegalovirus exposure and HLA in healthy donors. It was with 60 Vbeta and 13 Jbeta primers that the PCR ran. TCRdb's table, derived via immunoSEQ multiplex PCR, lists solely in-frame clones and lacks some. The sample gives under 200,000 clones, less than 90% of which show up once; 1.9% is in the top ten. The sequenced sample was PBMCs. Source of these receptors: a man in his late teens or twenties in good health and CMV-seronegative.

This chain links TRBV30 with TRBJ2-1, with D maybe TRBD1 (5 bases). Germline lookup yields CDR1 GTSNPN and CDR2 SVGIG (reference sequence). V lost 3 bases to trimming and J lost 6 bases, with 6 bases between them. CDR3 length equals 11 residues. CDR3 nucleotides: TGTGCCTGGAGGGGGCTCAATGAGCAGTTCTTC. The encoded protein is CAWRGLNEQFF.

The CDR3 DNA follows: TGTGCCTGGAGTGTACCAGACAGGGGGGGAAACACCATATATTTT. Protein: CAWSVPDRGGNTIYF. The rearrangement links TRBV30 to TRBJ1-3; TRBD1 matches 9 bases. The CDR3 is 15 residues long. The germline V gene has CDR1 GTSNPN and CDR2 SVGIG (reference sequence). Trimming removed 0 bases from V and 4 bases from J; junction bases left unmatched: 4.

V and J are TRBV9 and TRBJ2-7; D is perhaps TRBD2 (5 bases). CDR3 length: 15 amino acids. CDR1 and CDR2 from the germline V gene are SGDLS and YYNGEE. Trimming removed 4 bases at V and 0 bases at J, with 14 bases between. CDR3 amino acids: CASSPRTHSSYEQYF. The CDR3 DNA is TGTGCCAGCAGCCCCCGGACTCACAGCTCCTACGAGCAGTACTTC.

The chain is built from TRBV10-3 and TRBJ2-5; D is ambiguous. This CDR3 comprises 14 residues. Germline V gives CDR1 ENHRY, CDR2 SYGVKD. Trimming left V 2 bases short and J 4 bases short, with 11 bases between. For the CDR3, the DNA is TGTGCCATCAGTGAGCCCGATTCTAGAGAGACCCAGTACTTC. Translation gives CAISEPDSRETQYF.

V gene TRBV6-1 combines with J gene TRBJ1-4; 11 nucleotides align to TRBD1. This CDR3 is 15 amino acids long. V shed 4 bases, J shed 8 bases, and the junction held 6 bases outside the gene matches. The V gene's germline CDR1 is MNHNS and CDR2 SASEGT. The CDR3 nucleotides read TGTGCCAGCAGTGCGACCGGGACAGGGGGGGAAAAACTGTTTTTT. Protein: CASSATGTGGEKLFF.

This chain connects TRBV9 to TRBJ1-2; possibly TRBD1 for D (6 bases). V was clipped by 3 bases and J by 4 bases, with 13 bases between them. The germline gives CDR1 SGDLS, CDR2 YYNGEE. The CDR3 spans 14 residues. CDR3 DNA: TGTGCCAGCAGCGAAGGGCGAGGGGGCTATGGCTACACCTTC. Translated, it gives CASSEGRGGYGYTF.

The V and J genes are TRBV5-4 and TRBJ2-5; TRBD2 matches 9 bases. Germline assignment: CDR1 SGHNT and CDR2 YYREEE (reference sequence). The CDR3 covers 15 residues. J was trimmed by 5 bases and V by 2 bases; bases with no gene match: 7. In DNA form, the CDR3 reads TGTGCCAGCAGCTTCCTCGGGACTAGCCAGGAGACCCAGTACTTC. As protein: CASSFLGTSQETQYF.

The V and J genes are TRBV9 and TRBJ1-6; 9 nucleotides line up with TRBD1. Trimming took 0 bases from V and 9 from J; bases not matched to a gene: 10. Germline V gives CDR1 SGDLS, CDR2 YYNGEE. The CDR3 extends over 17 amino acids. CDR3 protein: CASSVGPGQGRGSPLHF. For the CDR3, the DNA is TGTGCCAGCAGCGTAGGACCGGGACAGGGACGGGGTTCACCCCTCCACTTT.

The rearrangement links TRBV6-5 to TRBJ2-1, with 7 bases that match TRBD2. The length of the CDR3 is 13 residues. The germline V gene encodes CDR1 MNHEY and CDR2 SVGAGI. After removal of 5 bases from V and 13 bases from J, the junction contained 11 bases not matched to a gene. The CDR3 region is CASSGAPPTSQFF. The CDR3 nucleotides are TGTGCCAGCAGTGGGGCTCCCCCGACTAGCCAGTTCTTC.

This chain joins TRBV28 and TRBJ1-4; TRBD1 is a possible D gene (6 bases). The CDR3 consists of 15 residues. V was shortened by 3 bases and J by 8 bases, with 16 bases between the two germline ends. The germline V gene encodes CDR1 MDHEN and CDR2 SYDVKM. Here the CDR3 DNA reads TGTGCCAGCAGTTTGAAGCTTGGACAGAGGGAAAAACTGTTTTTT. It encodes CASSLKLGQREKLFF.

The chain carries TRBV30 and TRBJ1-2; a possible D gene is TRBD1 (5 bases). The germline CDR1 and CDR2 sequences are GTSNPN and SVGIG (reference sequence). CDR3 size: 17 residues. V was pared by 7 bases and J by 6 bases, with 30 bases between. The CDR3 loop is CAFPWGGSRLGIHGYTF. The DNA for the CDR3 is TGTGCCTTCCCCTGGGGGGGAAGTCGGCTTGGTATACATGGCTACACCTTC.

The chain couples TRBV6-5 to TRBJ2-7; perhaps TRBD1 as D (6 bases). Trimming pared 2 bases from V and 6 bases from J, leaving 20 bases between. Germline loops: CDR1 MNHEY, CDR2 SVGAGI. The CDR3 is 16 residues long. CDR3 DNA sequence: TGTGCCAGCAGTTACGCCCTTGGTGCAGGGGCCGGCGAGCAGTACTTC. It is translated as CASSYALGAGAGEQYF.

This chain connects TRBV27 to TRBJ2-7, with 11 nucleotides matching TRBD2. Germline values: CDR1 MNHEY, CDR2 SMNVEV (reference sequence). Losses at the gene ends were 5 bases for V and 2 bases for J; bases not matched to a gene: 5. CDR3 length: 15 residues. The CDR3 loop is CASSELAGVTYEQYF. DNA for the CDR3: TGTGCCAGCAGTGAACTAGCGGGAGTTACCTACGAGCAGTACTTC.

The chain couples TRBV18 to TRBJ1-2; D may be TRBD1 (5 bases). Trimming shortened V by 3 bases and J by 6 bases, and 14 bases separated the two germline ends. Germline V lookup: CDR1 KGHSH, CDR2 LQKENI. The CDR3 loop spans 14 amino acids. The CDR3 sequence: CASSPRGEPHGYTF. The CDR3 DNA reads as TGTGCCAGCTCACCTAGGGGTGAACCCCATGGCTACACCTTC.

The V call is TRBV5-6, the J call TRBJ1-1; D call uncertain. The germline V and J ends were trimmed by 1 base and 8 bases, with 15 bases remaining between them. The V gene's germline CDR1 is SGHDT and CDR2 YYEEEE. This CDR3 comprises 14 residues. CDR3 sequence (DNA): TGTGCCAGCAGCTTGTACGGGGTGGGCAGAGAAGCTTTCTTT. It encodes CASSLYGVGREAFF.

In DNA, the CDR3 is TGTGCCAGCAGCTTAAGCGGGGCGAACACCGGGGAGCTGTTTTTT. It encodes CASSLSGANTGELFF. The rearrangement uses TRBV7-3 and TRBJ2-2; D might be TRBD2 (6 bases). This CDR3 comprises 15 residues. Germline CDR1 is SGHTA and CDR2 is FQGTGA. Trimming took off 1 base at V and 0 bases at J, with 6 bases between the two ends.

V gene TRBV7-9 combines with J gene TRBJ2-1; D may be TRBD2 (5 bases). The germline V gene encodes CDR1 SEHNR and CDR2 FQNEAQ (reference sequence). Trimming took 0 bases from V and 2 from J, leaving 11 bases between them. There are 16 residues in the CDR3. The CDR3 here is CASSLAPAGAYNEQFF. In DNA form, the CDR3 reads TGTGCCAGCAGCTTAGCCCCGGCGGGCGCCTACAATGAGCAGTTCTTC.

In this sample, this clone turned up a few times. This sequence joins TRBV7-6 and TRBJ2-7, with 7 bases identical to TRBD1. The CDR3 loop spans 13 amino acids. The trim removed 5 bases at V and 7 bases at J, leaving 8 bases unmatched. Germline V lookup: CDR1 SGHVS, CDR2 FNYEAQ. The CDR3 sequence is CASSPGTVGEQYF. The CDR3 DNA reads TGTGCCAGCAGCCCGGGGACAGTAGGAGAGCAGTACTTC.

The chain employs TRBV28 and TRBJ2-7; 9 bases line up with TRBD2. The CDR3 loop spans 15 amino acids. Germline V gives CDR1 MDHEN, CDR2 SYDVKM. V lost 6 bases to trimming and J lost 1 base; unmatched junction nucleotides: 7. CDR3 in amino acids: CASRLGLAGSYEQYF. For the CDR3, the DNA is TGTGCCAGCAGACTGGGGCTAGCGGGATCCTACGAGCAGTACTTC.

This chain joins TRBV5-1 and TRBJ2-3; 9 positions agree with TRBD2. CDR3 length: 16 residues. Per the germline V gene, CDR1 is SGHRS and CDR2 is YFSETQ. V was clipped by 0 bases and J by 2 bases; unmatched bases: 4. CDR3 in amino acids: CASSLARGGPTDTQYF. For the CDR3, the DNA is TGCGCCAGCAGCTTGGCGCGGGGGGGCCCCACAGATACGCAGTATTTT. Based on the CDR3 plus reference TRBV5-1 and TRBJ2-3, the full variable domain is KAGVTQTPRYLIKTRGQQVTLSCSPISGHRSVSWYQQTPGQGLQFLFEYFSETQRNKGNFPGRFSGRQFSNSRSEMNVSTLELGDSALYLCASSLARGGPTDTQYFGPGTRLTVL.

The chain recombines TRBV5-1 with TRBJ2-6; 7 nucleotides line up with TRBD1. Trimming at V came to 4 bases and at J to 4 bases, leaving 5 bases not matched to a gene. The CDR3 is 15 amino acids. Germline CDR1 is SGHRS and CDR2 is YFSETQ. This CDR3 is CASSERGPGANVLTF. The CDR3 DNA reads TGCGCCAGCAGCGAAAGGGGGCCCGGGGCCAACGTCCTGACTTTC. The entire variable domain, with the rest obtained from reference TRBV5-1 and TRBJ2-6, is as follows: KAGVTQTPRYLIKTRGQQVTLSCSPISGHRSVSWYQQTPGQGLQFLFEYFSETQRNKGNFPGRFSGRQFSNSRSEMNVSTLELGDSALYLCASSERGPGANVLTFGAGSRLTVL.

DNA of the CDR3: TGTGCCAGCAGTCCTGGCGTGAAGGGAGGGAACACTGAAGCTTTCTTT. This encodes CASSPGVKGGNTEAFF. V gene TRBV27 combines with J gene TRBJ1-1; D is ambiguous. Germline V gene lookup returns CDR1 MNHEY and CDR2 SMNVEV (reference sequence). The CDR3 is 16 amino acids. Trimming removed 5 bases from V and 1 base from J, with 17 bases in between.

This rearrangement joins TRBV7-3 to TRBJ2-1, with D perhaps matching TRBD1 (6 bases). The CDR3 length is 12 residues. Germline V lookup: CDR1 SGHTA, CDR2 FQGTGA. Deletions cut 5 bases from V and 10 bases from J, with 12 bases between. This chain's CDR3 is CASSPQTGEQFF. The CDR3, as DNA: TGTGCCAGCAGCCCCCAGACAGGAGAGCAGTTCTTC.

The chain is built from TRBV5-1 and TRBJ1-1; D call uncertain. Germline V gene data show CDR1 as SGHRS and CDR2 as YFSETQ. Trimming pared 3 bases from V and 7 bases from J, leaving 19 bases between. The CDR3 loop spans 15 amino acids. CDR3 in DNA: TGCGCCAGCAGCTCGGTTGCGGCAGAGGTAGATGAAGCTTTCTTT. Its translation: CASSSVAAEVDEAFF.

This clone was detected only once. Other DNA sequences in the sample encode the same CDR3. The rearrangement links TRBV25-1 to TRBJ2-3; D is possibly TRBD2 (5 bases). Trimming stripped 6 bases from V and 4 bases from J, with 20 bases between. The germline gives CDR1 MGHDK, CDR2 SYGVNS. The CDR3 is made up of 16 amino acids. The CDR3 DNA is TGTGCCAGCAGGGACTCCGGAACACCATTCGCAGATACGCAGTATTTT. This encodes CASRDSGTPFADTQYF.

V is TRBV30 and J is TRBJ1-2; possible D gene TRBD1, 6 bases. CDR1 GTSNPN and CDR2 SVGIG come from the germline V gene (reference sequence). Trimming cost V 0 bases and J 2 bases, with 10 bases left between them. The CDR3 has 14 residues. The CDR3 DNA is TGTGCCTGGAGTGTAACCACAGGGAACTATGGCTACACCTTC. Residues: CAWSVTTGNYGYTF.

V gene TRBV19 combines with J gene TRBJ1-2; TRBD1 is a possible D gene (5 bases). Trimming removed 6 bases from V and 8 bases from J, with 22 bases in between. This CDR3 comprises 15 residues. CDR1 is LNHDA, CDR2 SQIVND, per germline (reference sequence). CDR3 DNA sequence: TGTGCCAGTAGGAGCACCTTGGACATGAGATCCGGCTACACCTTC. Amino acid sequence: CASRSTLDMRSGYTF.

The chain employs TRBV18 and TRBJ2-5, with 8 bases identical to TRBD1. Trimming at V came to 3 bases and at J to 5 bases, leaving 5 bases not matched to a gene. The CDR3 sequence is 14 residues long. From germline, CDR1 is KGHSH and CDR2 LQKENI. This CDR3 is CASSPGDRGETQYF. The CDR3 nucleotides are TGTGCCAGCTCACCGGGCGACAGGGGTGAGACCCAGTACTTC.

In its sample, this clone was seen once. This chain uses TRBV5-1 with TRBJ1-2; 7 bases match TRBD1. The V gene end was trimmed by 3 bases and the J gene end by 0 bases; junction bases not matched to a gene: 8. CDR1 is SGHRS and CDR2 is YFSETQ in the germline V gene. The CDR3 is made up of 16 amino acids. The CDR3 sequence is CASSSSAGGTNYGYTF. The CDR3 DNA reads TGCGCCAGCAGCTCCTCCGCAGGGGGAACTAACTATGGCTACACCTTC.

The chain is built from TRBV27 and TRBJ1-2; TRBD1 matches 8 bases. The CDR3 runs 14 residues. The ends lost 3 bases at V and 4 bases at J; junction bases unmatched: 4. Germline V lookup: CDR1 MNHEY, CDR2 SMNVEV (reference sequence). This CDR3 reads CASSFRGQGYGYTF. The CDR3 bases are TGTGCCAGCAGTTTCAGGGGGCAGGGCTATGGCTACACCTTC.